This T cell receptor (beta chain) was documented in a study of T cell responses to AZD1222 COVID-19 vaccine. Findings of the study overall: Clonal diversity was possibly underestimated, and white British individuals and females predominated among donors.

Using immunoSEQ multiplex PCR, the repertoire was profiled, and TCRdb retains in-frame clones only, with some absent. This repertoire shows roughly 150,000 clones, approximately 90% found once; its top ten account for approximately 2.1%. Notes on this clone: Its antigen is unknown.

The CDR3 extends over 12 amino acids. Trimming left V 10 bases short and J 9 bases short, with 15 bases between. Per germline, CDR1 LNHDA and CDR2 SQIVND (reference sequence). The sequence derives from an adult in good health. The starting material was peripheral blood, obtained on day 0 of AZD1222 vaccination. This chain connects TRBV19 to TRBJ2-2; D is possibly TRBD2 (5 bases). CDR3 DNA sequence: TGTGCCACCCGGGGTCCCGTCCGGGAGCTGTTTTTT. Its translation is CATRGPVRELFF.